This TCR beta chain was observed in a study of T cell repertoires in cytomegalovirus infection. As for the study in general: From public TCR beta signatures came an indication of both CMV infection and matching HLA type.

J gave up 5 bases and V 2 bases, and 17 bases lay outside the gene matches. The length of the CDR3 is 19 residues. CDR1 SGHTA and CDR2 FQGNSA come from the germline V gene. MiXCR, run by TCRdb on the reads, gives a single entry per CDR3 protein. The table records about 340,000 distinct CDR3 sequences, around 29% of them present only once. Whole-study findings and limits: Frequencies of public TCR beta families were cumulated, and this identified carriers of CMV plus the relevant HLA.

This clonotype is medium-sized (0.01 to 0.1%) in the sample. Its antigen is unknown. This chain uses TRBV7-2 with TRBJ2-5; 10 bases agree with TRBD2. The TCR comes from a human donor in good health (CMV status not recorded). Some clones in this sample may be carry-over from other donors' samples. Sequences were derived from cultured PBMCs, sampled from culture after CMV antigen stimulation. The CDR3 bases are TGTGCCAGCAGCTTAAGAGGAGCTAGCGGGAGACCCGAAGGGGAGACCCAGTACTTC. Translated, it gives CASSLRGASGRPEGETQYF.